The present T cell receptor beta chain was sequenced within a study of blood T cell repertoires in COVID-19. Across the study: Spain, Italy and the United States supplied samples that represented acute and convalescent COVID-19.

Original handling: Amplification of reference gene primers was used by the study to estimate nucleated cell counts. Some clones are missing from TCRdb's copy, which holds only in-frame ones; the method was immunoSEQ multiplex PCR. V and J calls and clone size are given by that table; D and trimming were obtained from the DNA. The repertoire has around 150,000 clones, roughly 80% of them found once; the top ten carry 3% to 4%. Looked up from germline, CDR1 is SNHLY and CDR2 is FYNNEI. This CDR3 is built from 18 residues. The trim removed 6 bases at V and 2 bases at J, leaving 13 bases unmatched. Study members were between 18 and 89 years old and lived in 24 US regions.

Sequencing used PBMCs or T cells enriched from blood (not recorded which). The chain employs TRBV2 and TRBJ2-3; 11 bases agree with TRBD2. The clonotype originates from an older woman who had recovered from COVID-19. Here the CDR3 reads CASRPGVTSGVSTDTQYF. CDR3 DNA sequence: TGTGCCAGCAGACCTGGGGTGACTAGCGGGGTTTCCACAGATACGCAGTATTTT.